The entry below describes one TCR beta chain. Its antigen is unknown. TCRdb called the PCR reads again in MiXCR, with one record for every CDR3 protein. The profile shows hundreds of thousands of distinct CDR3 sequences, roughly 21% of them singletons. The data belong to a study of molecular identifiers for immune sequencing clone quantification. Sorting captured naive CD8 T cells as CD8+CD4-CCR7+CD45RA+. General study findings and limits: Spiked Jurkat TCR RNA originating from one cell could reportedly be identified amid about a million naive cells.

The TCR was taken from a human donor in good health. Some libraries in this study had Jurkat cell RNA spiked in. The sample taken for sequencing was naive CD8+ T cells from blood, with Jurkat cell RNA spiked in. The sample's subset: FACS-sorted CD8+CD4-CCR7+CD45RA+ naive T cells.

Here the CDR3 DNA reads TGTGCCAGCAGTTACTCGAGGACTAGCGGTGGAGAGACCCAGTACTTC. It encodes CASSYSRTSGGETQYF. The chain employs TRBV6-5 and TRBJ2-5; TRBD2 agrees at 10 bases. Germline CDR1 MNHEY, CDR2 SVGAGI. Trimming removed 0 bases from V and 4 bases from J; junction bases left unmatched: 5. This CDR3 contains 16 residues.